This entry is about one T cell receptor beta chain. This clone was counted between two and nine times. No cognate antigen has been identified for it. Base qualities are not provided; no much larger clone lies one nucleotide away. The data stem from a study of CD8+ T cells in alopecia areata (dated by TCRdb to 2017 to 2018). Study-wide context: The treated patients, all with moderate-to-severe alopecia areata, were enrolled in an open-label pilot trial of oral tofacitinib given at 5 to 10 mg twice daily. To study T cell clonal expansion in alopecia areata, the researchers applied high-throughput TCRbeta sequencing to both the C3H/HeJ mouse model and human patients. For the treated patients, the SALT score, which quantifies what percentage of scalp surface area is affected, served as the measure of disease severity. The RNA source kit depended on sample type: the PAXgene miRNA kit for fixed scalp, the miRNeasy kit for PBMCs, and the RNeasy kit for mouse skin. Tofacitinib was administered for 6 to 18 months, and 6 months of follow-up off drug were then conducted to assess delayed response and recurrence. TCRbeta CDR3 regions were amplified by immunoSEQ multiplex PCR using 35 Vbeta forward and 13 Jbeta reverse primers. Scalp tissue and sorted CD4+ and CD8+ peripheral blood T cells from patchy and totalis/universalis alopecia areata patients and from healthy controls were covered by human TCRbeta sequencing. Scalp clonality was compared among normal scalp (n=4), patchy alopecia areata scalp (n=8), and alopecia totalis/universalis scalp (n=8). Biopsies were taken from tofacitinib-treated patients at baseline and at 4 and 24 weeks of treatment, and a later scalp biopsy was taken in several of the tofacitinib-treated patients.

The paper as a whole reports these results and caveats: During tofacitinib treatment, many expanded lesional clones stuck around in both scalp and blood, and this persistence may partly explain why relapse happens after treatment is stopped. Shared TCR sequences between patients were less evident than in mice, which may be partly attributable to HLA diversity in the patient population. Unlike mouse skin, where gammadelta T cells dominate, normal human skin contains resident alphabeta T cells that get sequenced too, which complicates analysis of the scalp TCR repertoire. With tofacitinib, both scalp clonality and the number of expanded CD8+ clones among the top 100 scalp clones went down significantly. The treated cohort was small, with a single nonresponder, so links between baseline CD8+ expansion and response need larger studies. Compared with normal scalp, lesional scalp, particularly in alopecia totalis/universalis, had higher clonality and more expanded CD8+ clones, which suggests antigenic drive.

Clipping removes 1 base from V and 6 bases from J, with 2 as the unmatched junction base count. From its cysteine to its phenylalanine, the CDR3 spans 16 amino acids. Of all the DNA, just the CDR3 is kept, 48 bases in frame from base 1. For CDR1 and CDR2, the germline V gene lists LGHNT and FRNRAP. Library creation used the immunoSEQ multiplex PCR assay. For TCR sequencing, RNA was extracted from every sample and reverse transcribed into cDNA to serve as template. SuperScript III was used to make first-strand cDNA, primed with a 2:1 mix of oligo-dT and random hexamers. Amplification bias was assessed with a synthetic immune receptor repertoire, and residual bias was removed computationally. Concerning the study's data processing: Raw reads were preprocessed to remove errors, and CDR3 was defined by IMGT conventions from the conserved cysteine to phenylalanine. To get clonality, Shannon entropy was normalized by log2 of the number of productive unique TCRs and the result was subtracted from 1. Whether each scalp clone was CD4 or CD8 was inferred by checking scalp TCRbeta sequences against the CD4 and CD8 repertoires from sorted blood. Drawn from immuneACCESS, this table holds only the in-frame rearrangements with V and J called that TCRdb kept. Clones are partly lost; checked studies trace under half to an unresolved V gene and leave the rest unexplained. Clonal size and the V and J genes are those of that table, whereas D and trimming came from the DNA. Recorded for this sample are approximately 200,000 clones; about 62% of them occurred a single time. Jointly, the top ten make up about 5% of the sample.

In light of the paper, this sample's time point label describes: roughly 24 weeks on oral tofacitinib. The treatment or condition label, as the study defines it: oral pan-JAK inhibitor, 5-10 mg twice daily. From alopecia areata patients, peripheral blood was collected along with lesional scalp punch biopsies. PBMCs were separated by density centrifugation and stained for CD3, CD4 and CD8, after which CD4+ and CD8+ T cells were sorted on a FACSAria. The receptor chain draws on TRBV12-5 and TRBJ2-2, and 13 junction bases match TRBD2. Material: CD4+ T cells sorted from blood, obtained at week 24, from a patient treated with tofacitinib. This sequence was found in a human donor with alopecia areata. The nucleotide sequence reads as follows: TGTGCTAGTGGTTTGGGGACTAGCGGGAGTGCCGGGGAGCTGTTTTTT. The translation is CASGLGTSGSAGELFF.